Presented here are 13 T cell receptor beta chains from one specimen sequenced in a study of blood T cell repertoires in COVID-19. The assay was immunoSEQ multiplex PCR, and TCRdb's table has in-frame clones only and misses some. This table holds tens of thousands of clones, about 82% found once. Sequenced material: peripheral blood. All receptors come from a man aged 50 to 59 with active COVID-19.

In nucleotides, the CDR3 is TGTGCCAGCAGTCCACTAGCTACCTCCTACAATGAGCAGTTCTTC. Its protein is CASSPLATSYNEQFF. V and J are TRBV27 and TRBJ2-1, with D possibly TRBD2 on 6 matching bases. The ends were cut back, 5 bases at V and 0 bases at J, with 11 bases in the middle. Germline V gene lookup returns CDR1 MNHEY and CDR2 SMNVEV (reference sequence). The CDR3 runs to 15 residues.

This clone was counted a few times. The chain recombines TRBV5-4 with TRBJ2-6; D is perhaps TRBD1 (6 bases). Germline V gene data show CDR1 as SGHNT and CDR2 as YYREEE (reference sequence). The CDR3 extends over 15 amino acids. The ends were cut back, 4 bases at V and 5 bases at J, with 13 bases in the middle. As DNA, the CDR3 is TGTGCCAGCAGCGCGACAGGTCCCAGGGCCAACGTCCTGACTTTC. Translation: CASSATGPRANVLTF.

V gene TRBV5-1 combines with J gene TRBJ2-1; weak D call: TRBD2 (5 bases). The CDR3 extends over 15 amino acids. Germline CDR1 and CDR2: SGHRS and YFSETQ. The V gene lost 5 bases and the J gene lost 0 bases, with 12 bases spanning the gap. The CDR3 region has the DNA TGCGCCAGCAGGATCGGACTGAGCTCCTACAATGAGCAGTTCTTC. This gives the protein CASRIGLSSYNEQFF. Based on the CDR3 plus reference TRBV5-1 and TRBJ2-1, the full variable domain is KAGVTQTPRYLIKTRGQQVTLSCSPISGHRSVSWYQQTPGQGLQFLFEYFSETQRNKGNFPGRFSGRQFSNSRSEMNVSTLELGDSALYLCASRIGLSSYNEQFFGPGTRLTVL.

This rearrangement joins TRBV7-2 to TRBJ2-1, with TRBD2 matching over 9 bases. Germline trimming cut 5 bases from V and 2 bases from J; bases unmatched to any gene: 4. Germline CDR1 and CDR2: SGHTA and FQGNSA. The CDR3 covers 15 residues. The CDR3 is CASSLSSGAYNEQFF. The CDR3 bases are TGTGCCAGCAGCCTGTCTAGCGGGGCCTACAATGAGCAGTTCTTC. Full variable domain (missing parts from reference TRBV7-2 and TRBJ2-1): GAGVSQSPSNKVTEKGKDVELRCDPISGHTALYWYRQSLGQGLEFLIYFQGNSAPDKSGLPSDRFSAERTGGSVSTLTIQRTQQEDSAVYLCASSLSSGAYNEQFFGPGTRLTVL.

The chain couples TRBV7-8 to TRBJ2-2; D is perhaps TRBD1 (6 bases). CDR3 length equals 14 residues. Trimming took 6 bases from V and 4 from J, leaving 12 bases between them. The germline V gene has CDR1 SGHVS and CDR2 FQNEAQ. The CDR3 is CASRSRRGTGELFF. Written as DNA, the CDR3 is TGTGCCAGCAGGTCGCGCAGGGGCACCGGGGAGCTGTTTTTT.

The V gene is TRBV6-5, the J gene TRBJ2-2; D perhaps matches TRBD1 (6 bases). Trimming removed 6 bases from V and 4 bases from J, with 15 bases in between. This CDR3 has 15 amino acids. Germline lookup yields CDR1 MNHEY and CDR2 SVGAGI. The CDR3 sequence is CASRDIQGITGELFF. The CDR3 region has the DNA TGTGCCAGCAGGGACATACAGGGTATCACCGGGGAGCTGTTTTTT.

The chain joins TRBV27 to TRBJ2-1, with TRBD1 as a possible D gene (5 bases). Germline CDR1 and CDR2: MNHEY and SMNVEV (reference sequence). This CDR3 contains 15 residues. Trimming took 1 base from V and 9 from J, leaving 16 bases between them. The DNA of the CDR3 is TGTGCCAGCAGTTTATTCGGAAATGGGGCAAGTGAGCAGTTCTTC. The encoded protein is CASSLFGNGASEQFF.

The rearrangement joins TRBV6-1 to TRBJ1-1; D is unresolved. Trimming removed 1 base from V and 7 bases from J, with 10 bases in between. The length of the CDR3 is 13 residues. CDR1 MNHNS and CDR2 SASEGT come from the germline V gene. CDR3 in amino acids: CASSEVGRYEAFF. CDR3 nucleotide sequence: TGTGCCAGCAGTGAAGTGGGCAGGTATGAAGCTTTCTTT.

This chain joins TRBV9 and TRBJ2-2, with D tentatively TRBD2 (6 bases). In germline, CDR1 is SGDLS, CDR2 YYNGEE. This CDR3 comprises 15 residues. Trimming pared 0 bases from V and 4 bases from J, leaving 10 bases between. CDR3 in DNA: TGTGCCAGCAGCGTAGTATGGGGAGGCACCGGGGAGCTGTTTTTT. Protein: CASSVVWGGTGELFF.

This clone was found once. Other nucleotide sequences in the sample specify the same CDR3. The chain carries TRBV7-2 and TRBJ2-1; D remains ambiguous. V lost 1 base, J lost 3 bases, and 7 bases lay in between. The germline V gene has CDR1 SGHTA and CDR2 FQGNSA. This CDR3 region has 14 residues. The CDR3, as DNA: TGTGCCAGCAGCTTAGGTGCAGGCTACAATGAGCAGTTCTTC. This encodes CASSLGAGYNEQFF.

V and J are TRBV19 and TRBJ1-6, with 7 bases lining up with TRBD1. Germline values: CDR1 LNHDA, CDR2 SQIVND (reference sequence). Trimming removed 3 bases from V and 13 bases from J; junction bases left unmatched: 6. The CDR3 has 13 residues. The CDR3 here is CASSIQGGGPLHF. The CDR3, as DNA: TGTGCCAGTAGTATTCAGGGGGGAGGCCCCCTCCACTTT.

This rearrangement joins TRBV7-2 to TRBJ1-2, with D maybe TRBD1 (5 bases). The V end was cut by 5 bases, the J end by 4 bases, with 8 bases between. This CDR3 has 12 residues. Germline V gene sequence: CDR1 SGHTA, CDR2 FQGNSA. DNA for the CDR3: TGTGCCAGCAGCCCTGACAGCTATGGCTACACCTTC. Its translation: CASSPDSYGYTF.

The chain employs TRBV5-4 and TRBJ2-1; TRBD1 matches 8 bases. The CDR3 contains 14 residues. The trim removed 5 bases at V and 8 bases at J, leaving 9 bases unmatched. Germline V gene sequence: CDR1 SGHNT, CDR2 YYREEE (reference sequence). CDR3 sequence: CASRPADRVDEQFF. In nucleotides, the CDR3 is TGTGCCAGCAGACCGGCGGACAGGGTCGATGAGCAGTTCTTC.